Listed here are 20 T cell receptor beta chains from one sample, sequenced in a study of OX40 agonist ivuxolimab in advanced cancers. Library generation was performed with the immunoSEQ multiplex PCR assay. The immuneACCESS repertoire file appears here via TCRdb, limited to in-frame rearrangements. These files lack a portion of the clones; in checked studies, under half of the deficit traces to unresolved V genes, and the cause of the others is not known. This sample gives 62,000 or so clones in total; approximately 86% of them show up just once. The top ten hold around 2% of the sample. Sequences were derived from CD4+ or CD8+ T cells sorted from blood, sampled in a trial of the OX40 agonist ivuxolimab. These receptors were collected from an adult with an advanced solid tumor such as melanoma, head and neck, liver or kidney cancer.

The rearrangement joins TRBV5-4 to TRBJ2-7; D possibly uses TRBD1 or TRBD2 (5 bases each). Germline CDR1 is SGHNT and CDR2 is YYREEE (reference sequence). This CDR3 contains 14 residues. The V end lost 5 bases, the J end lost 6 bases, and 18 bases lay between the germline ends. CDR3 protein: CASRNQGELGEQYF. The DNA of the CDR3 is TGTGCCAGCAGGAATCAAGGGGAGTTGGGCGAGCAGTACTTC.

This chain uses TRBV7-9 with TRBJ2-2, with TRBD1 matching over 9 bases. This CDR3 is built from 15 residues. The ends lost 5 bases at V and 1 base at J; junction bases unmatched: 2. Germline CDR1 is SEHNR and CDR2 is FQNEAQ (reference sequence). The CDR3 DNA reads as TGTGCCAGCAGCCCGGGACAGGGGAACACCGGGGAGCTGTTTTTT. Translated: CASSPGQGNTGELFF. The whole variable domain, remainder taken from reference TRBV7-9 and TRBJ2-2, is DTGVSQNPRHKITKRGQNVTFRCDPISEHNRLYWYRQTLGQGPEFLTYFQNEAQLEKSRLLSDRFSAERPKGSFSTLEIQRTEQGDSAMYLCASSPGQGNTGELFFGEGSRLTVL.

J is TRBJ2-7 and V is TRBV21-1; the table's D gene call, TRBD2, was not cross checked with the DNA. TRBV21-1 is designated a pseudogene. CDR3 length: 14 residues. DNA for the CDR3: TGTGCCAGCAGCAACCCTCCTTTTTCCGGCGAGCAGTACTTC. It specifies CASSNPPFSGEQYF.

CDR3 in amino acids: CASSLEQNTEAFF. CDR3 nucleotides: TGTGCCAGCAGCTTAGAGCAGAACACTGAAGCTTTCTTT. This chain joins TRBV7-9 and TRBJ1-1; D is undetermined. V shed 1 base and J shed 1 base, with 4 bases lying between them. Germline V gene sequence: CDR1 SEHNR, CDR2 FQNEAQ (reference sequence). This CDR3 has 13 amino acids.

The chain combines TRBV19 with TRBJ1-3; D remains unclear. From germline, CDR1 is LNHDA and CDR2 SQIVND (reference sequence). This CDR3 is 14 amino acids long. With 4 bases removed from V and 4 bases from J, the gap between germline ends came to 11 bases. This CDR3 reads CASSTGGGGNTIYF. DNA for the CDR3: TGTGCCAGTAGTACGGGCGGAGGGGGAAACACCATATATTTT. Full variable domain (outside the CDR3, taken from reference TRBV19 and TRBJ1-3): DGGITQSPKYLFRKEGQNVTLSCEQNLNHDAMYWYRQDPGQGLRLIYYSQIVNDFQKGDIAEGYSVSREKKESFPLTVTSAQKNPTAFYLCASSTGGGGNTIYFGEGSWLTVV.

Of note for this clone: Germline and junction disagree at one end, which may indicate a read error. The genes are TRBV7-8 and TRBJ1-4, with D uncertain. Germline-derived CDR1 and CDR2 are SGHVS and FQNEAQ. This CDR3 comprises 13 residues. The CDR3 sequence is CASSSRVNERLFF. The CDR3 coding sequence is TGTGCCAGCAGCTCAAGGGTTAATGAAAGACTGTTTTTT.

The rearrangement uses TRBV6-1 and TRBJ1-2; D remains ambiguous. CDR3 length: 13 amino acids. V gave up 1 base and J gave up 1 base, with 4 bases separating them. Germline assignment: CDR1 MNHNS and CDR2 SASEGT. CDR3 sequence (DNA): TGTGCCAGCAGTGAAGTAGATAACTATGGCTACACCTTC. This encodes CASSEVDNYGYTF.

CDR3 amino acids: CATSRDRNYEQYF. In nucleotides, the CDR3 is TGTGCCACCAGCAGAGACAGGAACTACGAGCAGTACTTC. The V call is TRBV15, the J call TRBJ2-7, with unresolved D. Germline V gene sequence: CDR1 LNHNV, CDR2 YYDKDF (reference sequence). This CDR3 spans 13 amino acids. The germline V and J ends were trimmed by 0 bases and 3 bases, with 6 bases remaining between them.

The chain links TRBV18 to TRBJ2-6, with D perhaps TRBD1 (6 bases). The germline V gene encodes CDR1 KGHSH and CDR2 LQKENI. The germline V and J ends were trimmed by 6 bases and 4 bases, with 13 bases remaining between them. This CDR3 spans 15 amino acids. This CDR3 reads CASSPTTGGANVLTF. Written as DNA, the CDR3 is TGTGCCAGCTCCCCTACCACAGGGGGGGCCAACGTCCTGACTTTC.

The chain is built from TRBV5-1 and TRBJ2-1, with 8 positions matching TRBD2. The CDR3 runs 18 residues. Germline lookup yields CDR1 SGHRS and CDR2 YFSETQ. After removal of 7 bases from V and 4 bases from J, the junction contained 19 bases not matched to a gene. The CDR3 region has the DNA TGCGCCAGCTCCATTATCACCGGGACTAGGAAATATTACAATGAGCAGTTCTTC. Protein product: CASSIITGTRKYYNEQFF.

This rearrangement joins TRBV5-4 to TRBJ2-7; 12 nucleotides match TRBD2. From germline, CDR1 is SGHNT and CDR2 YYREEE (reference sequence). The CDR3 is 17 residues long. V lost 4 bases to trimming and J lost 1 base; unmatched junction nucleotides: 9. CDR3 sequence: CASSGRLAGVLSYEQYF. CDR3 nucleotides: TGTGCCAGCAGCGGGAGACTAGCGGGAGTTTTATCCTACGAGCAGTACTTC. Together with reference TRBV5-4 and TRBJ2-7, the CDR3 gives the full variable domain: ETGVTQSPTHLIKTRGQQVTLRCSSQSGHNTVSWYQQALGQGPQFIFQYYREEENGRGNFPPRFSGLQFPNYSSELNVNALELDDSALYLCASSGRLAGVLSYEQYFGPGTRLTVT.

There are a few counts of this clone. The chain couples TRBV4-2 to TRBJ2-7, with D perhaps matching TRBD1 or TRBD2 (7 bases each). Germline V gene sequence: CDR1 LGHNA, CDR2 YNFKEQ. Trimming shortened V by 3 bases and J by 7 bases, and 16 bases separated the two germline ends. The CDR3 totals 14 residues. The CDR3 nucleotides are TGTGCCAGCAGCCAGCAGGGGGGGGGCGCGGAGCAGTACTTC. It codes for CASSQQGGGAEQYF.

The gene calls are TRBV7-2 and TRBJ1-1; TRBD1 agrees at 8 bases. The CDR3 is 13 amino acids. Germline V gives CDR1 SGHTA, CDR2 FQGNSA. The J segment lost 5 bases and the V segment lost 1 base, leaving 0 bases of the junction unmatched. This chain's CDR3 is CASSLGTGTEAFF. The DNA for the CDR3 is TGTGCCAGCAGCTTAGGGACAGGGACTGAAGCTTTCTTT. Based on the CDR3 plus reference TRBV7-2 and TRBJ1-1, the full variable domain is GAGVSQSPSNKVTEKGKDVELRCDPISGHTALYWYRQSLGQGLEFLIYFQGNSAPDKSGLPSDRFSAERTGGSVSTLTIQRTQQEDSAVYLCASSLGTGTEAFFGQGTRLTVV.

This clone was seen only once. V and J are TRBV5-6 and TRBJ2-1; possible D gene TRBD2, 6 bases. This CDR3 is 16 amino acids long. The germline CDR1 and CDR2 sequences are SGHDT and YYEEEE. V gave up 4 bases and J gave up 0 bases, with 14 bases separating them. In nucleotides, the CDR3 is TGTGCCAGCAGCCTCCGGGGGTCCACCTCCTACAATGAGCAGTTCTTC. This sequence encodes CASSLRGSTSYNEQFF.

This clone was detected only once. The chain couples TRBV11-2 to TRBJ1-1; no firm D call. V dropped 0 bases and J dropped 1 base, with 9 bases sitting between them. Germline lookup yields CDR1 SGHAT and CDR2 FQNNGV. This CDR3 comprises 15 residues. For the CDR3, the DNA is TGTGCCAGCAGCTTAGACTGGGCACCGAACACTGAAGCTTTCTTT. It encodes CASSLDWAPNTEAFF.

The V and J genes are TRBV6-6 and TRBJ1-2; the D gene is possibly TRBD1 (6 bases). The CDR3 runs to 12 residues. Germline CDR1 reads MNHNY; CDR2 reads SVGAGI (reference sequence). Trimming stripped 6 bases from V and 8 bases from J, with 13 bases between. The CDR3 coding sequence is TGTGCCAGCAGCCTCGAGAGGGGGGGCTACACCTTC. Translated, it gives CASSLERGGYTF.

The chain links TRBV4-2 to TRBJ2-1; no clear D. The CDR3 is made up of 16 amino acids. Germline CDR1 and CDR2: LGHNA and YNFKEQ. V gave up 3 bases and J gave up 1 base, with 13 bases separating them. In nucleotides, the CDR3 is TGTGCCAGCAGCCACCCCAGGCGATTTTCCTACAATGAGCAGTTCTTC. This translates into CASSHPRRFSYNEQFF.

The chain is built from TRBV6-1 and TRBJ1-5, with D perhaps matching TRBD1 (6 bases). V lost 1 base and J lost 3, with 10 bases in between. This CDR3 is built from 15 residues. CDR1 and CDR2 from the germline V gene are MNHNS and SASEGT. The CDR3 protein is CASSEGRGNNQPQHF. DNA of the CDR3: TGTGCCAGCAGTGAAGGCAGGGGAAACAATCAGCCCCAGCATTTT.

The chain links TRBV2 to TRBJ2-3; 12 bases match TRBD2. The CDR3 extends over 16 amino acids. After removal of 6 bases from V and 0 bases from J, the junction contained 4 bases not matched to a gene. Germline V gene data show CDR1 as SNHLY and CDR2 as FYNNEI. The DNA for the CDR3 is TGTGCCAGCAGAAGACTAGCGGGGGCCAGCACAGATACGCAGTATTTT. Protein sequence: CASRRLAGASTDTQYF.

The chain couples TRBV5-5 to TRBJ1-2; 7 bases agree with TRBD1. V shed 4 bases and J 8 bases; nucleotides not matched to a gene: 8. This CDR3 is built from 13 residues. Germline values: CDR1 SGHKS, CDR2 YYEKEE (reference sequence). The CDR3 nucleotides are TGTGCCAGCAGCATGGGGACAGTTGGAGGCTACACCTTC. Translating it yields CASSMGTVGGYTF.